Listed here are 19 T cell receptor beta chains from one sample, sequenced in a study of blood T cell repertoires in COVID-19. The assay was immunoSEQ multiplex PCR, and TCRdb's table has in-frame clones only and misses some. The table includes approximately 180,000 clones, approximately 80% detected once. The sequenced material came from peripheral blood. The receptors come from a woman in her forties with COVID-19, enrolled during active disease.

This clone was seen ten or more times. The chain links TRBV27 to TRBJ2-1; 7 nucleotides agree with TRBD2. In germline, CDR1 is MNHEY, CDR2 SMNVEV (reference sequence). The CDR3 is made up of 13 amino acids. After removal of 10 bases from V and 2 bases from J, the junction contained 5 bases not matched to a gene. This CDR3 is CATRGGPYNEQFF. DNA for the CDR3: TGTGCCACCCGGGGAGGGCCCTACAATGAGCAGTTCTTC.

The chain's CDR3 is CASSLAGGRVDTQYF. CDR3 in DNA: TGTGCCAGCAGTCTAGCGGGGGGGCGGGTAGATACGCAGTATTTT. The chain has TRBV6-5 and TRBJ2-3, with 12 bases that match TRBD2. CDR1 is MNHEY and CDR2 is SVGAGI in the germline V gene. Germline trimming cut 5 bases from V and 5 bases from J; bases unmatched to any gene: 5. The CDR3 sequence is 15 residues long.

The chain employs TRBV18 and TRBJ1-2, with TRBD1 matching 7 bases. V shed 2 bases and J 3 bases; nucleotides not matched to a gene: 6. The CDR3 is made up of 15 amino acids. From germline, CDR1 is KGHSH and CDR2 LQKENI. The CDR3 protein is CASSPTRGLDYGYTF. CDR3 nucleotide sequence: TGTGCCAGCTCACCAACGAGGGGGCTGGACTATGGCTACACCTTC.

The chain employs TRBV4-1 and TRBJ2-7; 8 bases are a match to TRBD1. The length of the CDR3 is 15 residues. Germline lookup yields CDR1 MGHRA and CDR2 YSYEKL. V trimming: 2 bases; J trimming: 2 bases; junction bases outside the gene matches: 5. The DNA for the CDR3 is TGCGCCAGCAGCCAACCGGGACAGGATACCTACGAGCAGTACTTC. Encoded protein: CASSQPGQDTYEQYF.

The chain carries TRBV12-3 or TRBV12-4 and TRBJ1-2; possibly TRBD1 for D (6 bases). The CDR3 loop spans 13 amino acids. The V gene lost 5 bases and the J gene lost 5 bases, with 12 bases spanning the gap. The CDR3 region is CASSHGQTYGYTF. In DNA, the CDR3 is TGTGCCAGCAGTCACGGACAGACTTATGGCTACACCTTC.

This clone was counted only a few times. The V and J genes are TRBV6-4 and TRBJ2-1; weak D call: TRBD2 (5 bases). The CDR3 runs 12 residues. Germline CDR1 is MRHNA and CDR2 is SNTAGT. V was pared by 0 bases and J by 8 bases, with 5 bases between. The CDR3 nucleotides read TGTGCCAGCAGTGACTCGAGGGATGAGCAGTTCTTC. It encodes CASSDSRDEQFF.

The V gene is TRBV27, the J gene TRBJ1-5; D gene unclear. Deletions cut 2 bases from V and 6 bases from J, with 11 bases between. This CDR3 spans 14 amino acids. Looked up from germline, CDR1 is MNHEY and CDR2 is SMNVEV (reference sequence). The CDR3 protein is CASSLPGVGQPQHF. The CDR3 DNA sequence: TGTGCCAGCAGTTTACCCGGAGTGGGTCAGCCCCAGCATTTT.

Points on this clone: A read error may account for a junction end that differs from germline. The chain combines TRBV7-9 with TRBJ1-1; 9 nucleotides match TRBD1. Germline V gene sequence: CDR1 SEHNR, CDR2 FQNEAQ (reference sequence). The CDR3 is 14 residues long. Written as DNA, the CDR3 is TGTGCCAGCAACTTACAGGGGGCTACCGCTGAAGCTTTCTTT. It specifies CASNLQGATAEAFF.

The V call is TRBV3-1 (or the pseudogene TRBV3-2), the J call TRBJ2-7; maybe TRBD2 (5 bases). Germline CDR1 and CDR2: LGHDT and YNNKEL (reference sequence). Deletions cut 0 bases from V and 3 bases from J, with 12 bases between. There are 15 residues in the CDR3. Written as DNA, the CDR3 is TGTGCCAGCAGCCAAGACCCCCTCGGAGGCTACGAGCAGTACTTC. Protein: CASSQDPLGGYEQYF.

The chain links TRBV29-1 to TRBJ1-5, with D uncertain. CDR3 length: 14 residues. Germline V gives CDR1 SQVTM, CDR2 ANQGSEA. V shed 4 bases and J shed 5 bases, with 15 bases lying between them. The CDR3 region is CSVAVDFGDQPQHF. CDR3 DNA sequence: TGCAGCGTTGCTGTAGATTTTGGTGATCAGCCCCAGCATTTT.

V usage is TRBV6-6 and J usage is TRBJ2-7, with 7 positions matching TRBD2. After removal of 6 bases from V and 2 bases from J, the junction contained 13 bases not matched to a gene. This CDR3 has 16 residues. Germline-derived CDR1 and CDR2 are MNHNY and SVGAGI (reference sequence). The CDR3 is CASSPESASGAYEQYF. In DNA form, the CDR3 reads TGTGCCAGCAGCCCCGAGTCAGCTAGCGGAGCCTACGAGCAGTACTTC.

This clone was recorded only once. J is TRBJ1-6 and V is TRBV6-6, with D possibly being TRBD1 (5 bases). V lost 9 bases to trimming and J lost 8 bases, with 11 bases between them. The CDR3 has 12 residues. The germline V gene has CDR1 MNHNY and CDR2 SVGAGI (reference sequence). Here the CDR3 DNA reads TGTGCCAGTAACGGGGGGGATTCACCCCTCCACTTT. Amino acids: CASNGGDSPLHF.

The rearrangement links TRBV7-8 to TRBJ1-5, with D possibly matching TRBD1 (6 bases). V dropped 4 bases and J dropped 11 bases, with 18 bases sitting between them. Looked up from germline, CDR1 is SGHVS and CDR2 is FQNEAQ. The CDR3 covers 14 residues. CDR3 in DNA: TGTGCCAGCAGCTCCGGGGGGCTCGGAACTACCCAGCATTTT. This encodes CASSSGGLGTTQHF.

The count of this clone is one. V usage is TRBV19 and J usage is TRBJ2-3, with 8 bases aligning to TRBD1. Per the germline V gene, CDR1 is LNHDA and CDR2 is SQIVND (reference sequence). CDR3 size: 13 residues. V was pared by 5 bases and J by 10 bases, with 8 bases of the junction left unmatched. In nucleotides, the CDR3 is TGTGCCAGTAGTGGACAGGGTTTACTGGCGCAGTATTTT. This gives the protein CASSGQGLLAQYF.

This chain uses TRBV20-1 with TRBJ1-3; tentatively, D is TRBD1 (5 bases). The CDR3 contains 13 residues. Trimming removed 3 bases at V and 3 bases at J, with 9 bases between. The germline V gene has CDR1 DFQATT and CDR2 SNEGSKA (reference sequence). Here the CDR3 DNA reads TGCAGTGCTAGTGGGGGAGGTGGAAACACCATATATTTT. Amino acids: CSASGGGGNTIYF.

The chain employs TRBV13 and TRBJ2-5, with 7 positions matching TRBD1. The trim removed 4 bases at V and 3 bases at J, leaving 14 bases unmatched. The germline V gene encodes CDR1 PRHDT and CDR2 FYEKMQ (reference sequence). The CDR3 contains 17 residues. The CDR3 DNA reads TGTGCCAGCAGCTCACCCCCCAAGACGGGACAGAAAGAGACCCAGTACTTC. It yields the protein CASSSPPKTGQKETQYF.

This clone came up once. The chain links TRBV15 to TRBJ1-2; 11 bases are a match to TRBD1. V gave up 3 bases and J gave up 0 bases; unmatched junction bases: 3. Germline V gene lookup returns CDR1 LNHNV and CDR2 YYDKDF (reference sequence). CDR3 length: 16 amino acids. The CDR3 DNA reads as TGTGCCACCAGCAGGGGGGACAGGGGGGCTAACTATGGCTACACCTTC. Translation gives CATSRGDRGANYGYTF.

The V gene is TRBV12-3 or TRBV12-4, the J gene TRBJ1-5, with D unclear. The CDR3 contains 13 residues. Deletions cut 3 bases from V and 8 bases from J, with 11 bases between. CDR3 residues: CASSLIRVEPQHF. In DNA, the CDR3 is TGTGCCAGCAGTTTGATCCGGGTTGAGCCCCAGCATTTT.

The genes are TRBV6-1 and TRBJ2-6; 11 bases line up with TRBD1. The CDR3 contains 18 residues. Germline CDR1 reads MNHNS; CDR2 reads SASEGT. With 2 bases clipped from V and 0 bases from J, the junction kept 3 bases outside the gene matches. In DNA form, the CDR3 reads TGTGCCAGCAGTGAACCGGGACAGGGGGGCTCTGGGGCCAACGTCCTGACTTTC. The encoded protein is CASSEPGQGGSGANVLTF.